The TCR beta chain described here comes from a study of vaccination and CD4 T cells after COVID-19. This sample's treatment: roughly 10-day PBMC culture with coronavirus spike peptide pools or control peptides (ViraFEST assay). On this clonotype: What it binds is unknown.

CD4+ T cells that had been cultured provided DNA sequenced with the Oncomine TCR Beta short-read assay. TCRdb ran MiXCR on the PCR reads and lists one entry per CDR3 protein. The data show over 5,000 distinct CDR3 sequences, roughly 45% seen once. The CDR3 totals 14 residues. Per germline, CDR1 MNHNS and CDR2 SASEGT. Trimming took off 10 bases at V and 1 base at J, with 14 bases between the two ends. This clonotype was sampled from a human donor who had recovered from COVID-19. The specimen was CD4+ T cells from blood, cultured in vitro. The genes are TRBV6-1 and TRBJ1-5; D ambiguous. CDR3 bases: TGTGCCACCGGAGGGCGGTTCAGCAATCAGCCCCAGCATTTT. Translated: CATGGRFSNQPQHF.